The clone carrying this TCR beta chain appeared once. As yet, its antigen is unknown. The record originates from a study of metastatic and nonmetastatic thyroid tumors. About the research overall: Repertoire data that came from the blood and tumor or nodule tissue of malignant and benign thyroid patients were compared.

Findings of the study overall: Within blood and tumor, benign nodules reportedly had significantly lower TCR beta diversity than malignant thyroid tumors did.

Per the original data handling: Variation in CDR3 across clinicopathological groups served as the basis for constructing a distant-metastasis classifier in papillary thyroid cancer. Using MiXCR, TCRdb re-called clones from the PCR reads. TCRdb, not the authors, supplied the V and J calls. The sample contains 55,000 to 75,000 clones, roughly 18% of which appear only once. Each patient went into thyroid surgery without having received any treatment. The CDR3 runs 14 residues. Germline V gives CDR1 SGHAT, CDR2 FQDESV (reference sequence). V was clipped by 4 bases and J by 7 bases, with 16 bases between them.

This TCR was recovered from a female donor with papillary thyroid cancer or a benign thyroid nodule (not recorded which). Some clones in this sample may be carry-over from other donors' samples. Sequenced: blood. This rearrangement joins TRBV11-1 to TRBJ2-5; D may be TRBD1 (6 bases). CDR3 sequence reads: CASSWDMVHRTQYF. The CDR3 DNA reads TGTGCCAGCAGCTGGGACATGGTCCATAGGACCCAGTACTTC.